The entry below describes one TCR beta chain. The sample belongs to a study of blood T cell repertoires in COVID-19. TCRdb's table, derived via immunoSEQ multiplex PCR, lists solely in-frame clones and lacks some. The sample carries under 350,000 clones, 70% to 90% recorded once. The CDR3 totals 14 residues. Per the germline V gene, CDR1 is SGHNT and CDR2 is YYREEE (reference sequence). Trimming stripped 0 bases from V and 7 bases from J, with 10 bases between. The sample comprised peripheral blood. This chain connects TRBV5-4 to TRBJ1-4; D is possibly TRBD1 (6 bases). The origin of this receptor is a woman in her seventies with acute or convalescent COVID-19. CDR3 residues: CASSLVGGGEKLFF. For the CDR3, the DNA is TGTGCCAGCAGCTTGGTTGGGGGCGGTGAAAAACTGTTTTTT. The whole variable domain, filled in from reference TRBV5-4 and TRBJ1-4, reads ETGVTQSPTHLIKTRGQQVTLRCSSQSGHNTVSWYQQALGQGPQFIFQYYREEENGRGNFPPRFSGLQFPNYSSELNVNALELDDSALYLCASSLVGGGEKLFFGSGTQLSVL.